The rows below give T cell receptor beta chains drawn from one sample of a study of cytotoxic CD8 clonotypes in ibrutinib-treated CLL. Here immunoSEQ multiplex PCR was the method, and the copy in TCRdb shows in-frame clones only, minus some. The sample contains about 85,000 clones, around 79% of which appear only once. Sequences were derived from PBMCs, sampled after 12 months of ibrutinib treatment. These receptors all come from a human donor with chronic lymphocytic leukemia. Each CDR3 is given with its conserved first and last residue. D genes are given only for firm matches. Clone size, where shown, is once, few, many, or a class for clones that have expanded.

v_call,clone_size,j_call,cdr3_length,d_call,cdr3_aa,cdr3_nt
TRBV5-6,NA,TRBJ1-2,15,NA,CASSFPRGNRYGYTF,TGTGCCAGCAGCTTCCCGAGGGGGAATAGGTATGGCTACACCTTC
TRBV4-3,NA,TRBJ1-5,15,NA,CASSQDWGFGEPQHF,TGCGCCAGCAGCCAAGATTGGGGGTTTGGGGAGCCCCAGCATTTT
TRBV7-9,NA,TRBJ2-2,14,TRBD1,CASSRLQGAGELFF,TGTGCCAGCAGCCGATTACAGGGGGCCGGGGAGCTGTTTTTT
TRBV11-1,many,TRBJ2-5,15,TRBD1,CASSLGQGDQETQYF,TGTGCCAGCAGCTTAGGACAGGGGGATCAAGAGACCCAGTACTTC
TRBV5-8,NA,TRBJ1-1,14,TRBD1,CASSSGQPNTEAFF,TGTGCCAGCAGCTCGGGACAGCCGAACACTGAAGCTTTCTTT
TRBV7-9,NA,TRBJ1-1,14,NA,CASSLRAFDTEAFF,TGTGCCAGCAGCCTTAGGGCGTTCGACACTGAAGCTTTCTTT
TRBV27,few,TRBJ1-2,13,NA,CASSLWQDYGYTF,TGTGCCAGCAGTTTATGGCAGGACTATGGCTACACCTTC
TRBV28,NA,TRBJ1-2,14,NA,CASSSPGHHYGYTF,TGTGCCAGCAGTTCCCCGGGACACCACTATGGCTACACCTTC
TRBV6-5,NA,TRBJ2-7,13,NA,CASGKGTPRVQYF,TGTGCCAGCGGAAAAGGGACTCCCCGGGTGCAGTACTTC
TRBV7-2,NA,TRBJ1-3,17,NA,CASSLAGGGFSGNTIYF,TGTGCCAGCAGCTTAGCGGGGGGCGGATTCTCTGGAAACACCATATATTTT
TRBV6-5,NA,TRBJ1-1,15,TRBD1,CASSPRGQGNTEAFF,TGTGCCAGCAGCCCTCGGGGACAGGGGAACACTGAAGCTTTCTTT
TRBV4-3,few,TRBJ2-7,15,TRBD2,CASSQGGGLAYEQYF,TGCGCCAGCAGCCAAGGCGGGGGGCTGGCCTACGAGCAGTACTTC
TRBV28,NA,TRBJ1-1,12,NA,CASSSHRAEAFF,TGTGCCAGCAGTTCCCACAGGGCTGAAGCTTTCTTT
TRBV7-9,NA,TRBJ1-4,14,NA,CASTPRGVSEKLFF,TGTGCCAGCACCCCGCGGGGGGTTAGTGAAAAACTGTTTTTT
TRBV5-1,NA,TRBJ2-1,16,TRBD2,CASSLGAGVADNEQFF,TGCGCCAGCAGCTTGGGGGCGGGAGTCGCGGACAATGAGCAGTTCTTC
TRBV5-4,NA,TRBJ1-5,13,NA,CASSPDSNQPQHF,TGTGCCAGCAGCCCGGACAGCAATCAGCCCCAGCATTTT
TRBV28,NA,TRBJ1-5,14,NA,CASTPLRELQPQHF,TGTGCCAGCACCCCCCTTCGAGAACTCCAGCCCCAGCATTTT
TRBV18,NA,TRBJ2-1,12,NA,CASSPLGGEQFF,TGTGCCAGCTCACCGTTAGGGGGTGAGCAGTTCTTC
TRBV5-1,NA,TRBJ1-3,16,NA,CASRIGGAASGNTIYF,TGCGCCAGCCGGATTGGGGGGGCCGCCTCTGGAAACACCATATATTTT
TRBV7-2,NA,TRBJ2-3,15,NA,CASSVRGGLTDTQYF,TGTGCCAGCAGCGTGAGGGGGGGCCTCACAGATACGCAGTATTTT
TRBV12-5,NA,TRBJ2-5,18,NA,CASGLVGAVRGRRETQYF,TGTGCTAGTGGTTTGGTTGGTGCTGTCCGAGGCCGGCGGGAGACCCAGTACTTC
TRBV19,NA,TRBJ2-1,14,NA,CASSIVSPGDEQFF,TGTGCCAGTAGTATAGTTAGCCCCGGAGATGAGCAGTTCTTC
TRBV19,NA,TRBJ2-5,13,NA,CASSIPNQETQYF,TGTGCCAGTAGTATCCCAAATCAAGAGACCCAGTACTTC